This TCR beta chain was documented in a study of sequential checkpoint blockade in melanoma. Study as a whole: First-line arms were nivolumab then ipilimumab, or the reverse, randomized 1:1. Both treatment sequences were followed by maintenance nivolumab.

This table comes from immunoSEQ multiplex PCR, and its TCRdb copy is limited to in-frame clones, with some not included. Altogether roughly 6,900 clones are present, 60% being singletons, with the ten largest covering about 8.4%. Regarding treatment: randomized to nivolumab then ipilimumab (arm A) or the reverse (arm B). Patients had received no earlier DNA-damaging chemotherapy. From thawed PBMCs, live CD3+CD8+ cells negative for CD19 and CD56 were sorted. V dropped 0 bases and J dropped 0 bases, with 9 bases sitting between them. The CDR3 length is 16 residues. Germline CDR1 and CDR2: SEHNR and FQNEAQ (reference sequence).

The clonotype was recovered from a human donor with melanoma. The specimen was CD8+ T cells sorted from blood (inferred from file names), collected from a patient given nivolumab and ipilimumab in sequence. This rearrangement joins TRBV7-9 to TRBJ2-1; D gene uncertain. CDR3 in amino acids: CASSLALRISYNEQFF. CDR3 sequence (DNA): TGTGCCAGCAGCTTAGCGTTGAGGATCTCCTACAATGAGCAGTTCTTC.